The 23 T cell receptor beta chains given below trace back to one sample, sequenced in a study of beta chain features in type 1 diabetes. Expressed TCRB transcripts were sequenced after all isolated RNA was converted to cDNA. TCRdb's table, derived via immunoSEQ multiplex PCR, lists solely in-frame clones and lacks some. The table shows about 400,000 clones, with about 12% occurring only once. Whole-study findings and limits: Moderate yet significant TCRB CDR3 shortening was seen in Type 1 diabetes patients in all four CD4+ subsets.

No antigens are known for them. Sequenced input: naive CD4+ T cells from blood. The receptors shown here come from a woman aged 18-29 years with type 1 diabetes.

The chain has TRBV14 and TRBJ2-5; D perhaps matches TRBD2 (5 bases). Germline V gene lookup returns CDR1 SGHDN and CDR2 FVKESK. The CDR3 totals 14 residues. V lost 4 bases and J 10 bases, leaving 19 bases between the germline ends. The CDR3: CASSLSTASRVQYF. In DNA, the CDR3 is TGTGCCAGCAGCCTCTCGACCGCATCGAGGGTCCAGTACTTC.

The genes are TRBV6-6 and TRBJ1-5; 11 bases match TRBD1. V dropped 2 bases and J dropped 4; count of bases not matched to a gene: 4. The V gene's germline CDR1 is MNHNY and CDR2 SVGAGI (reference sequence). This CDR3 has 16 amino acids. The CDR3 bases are TGTGCCAGCAGTTACGGGACAGGGGGGCCGAATCAGCCCCAGCATTTT. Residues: CASSYGTGGPNQPQHF.

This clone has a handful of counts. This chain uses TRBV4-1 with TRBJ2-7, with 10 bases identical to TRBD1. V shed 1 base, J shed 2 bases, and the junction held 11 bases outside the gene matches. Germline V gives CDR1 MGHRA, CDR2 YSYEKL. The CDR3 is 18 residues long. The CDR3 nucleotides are TGCGCCAGCAGCCAAGCTACAGGGACAGGGGATGTGACCTACGAGCAGTACTTC. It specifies CASSQATGTGDVTYEQYF.

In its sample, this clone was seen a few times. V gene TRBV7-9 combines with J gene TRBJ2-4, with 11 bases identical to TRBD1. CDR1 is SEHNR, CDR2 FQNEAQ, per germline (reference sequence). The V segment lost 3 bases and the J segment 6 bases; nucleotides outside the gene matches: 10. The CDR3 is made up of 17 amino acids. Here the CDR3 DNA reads TGTGCCAGCAGCTTCCGACCGGGACAGGGGGTAGTAAACATTCAGTACTTC. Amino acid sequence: CASSFRPGQGVVNIQYF.

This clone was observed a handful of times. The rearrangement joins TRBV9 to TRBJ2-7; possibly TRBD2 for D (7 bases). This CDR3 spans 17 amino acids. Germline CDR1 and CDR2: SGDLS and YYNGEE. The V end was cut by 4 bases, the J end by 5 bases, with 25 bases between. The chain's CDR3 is CASSPALRGGLANEQYF. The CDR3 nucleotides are TGTGCCAGCAGCCCAGCCTTGAGGGGGGGGTTAGCGAACGAGCAGTACTTC.

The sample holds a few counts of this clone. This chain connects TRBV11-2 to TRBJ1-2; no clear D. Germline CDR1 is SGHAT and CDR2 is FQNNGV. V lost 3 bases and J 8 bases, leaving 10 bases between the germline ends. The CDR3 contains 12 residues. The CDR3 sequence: CASSFELNGYTF. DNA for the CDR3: TGTGCCAGCAGCTTCGAGCTGAACGGCTACACCTTC.

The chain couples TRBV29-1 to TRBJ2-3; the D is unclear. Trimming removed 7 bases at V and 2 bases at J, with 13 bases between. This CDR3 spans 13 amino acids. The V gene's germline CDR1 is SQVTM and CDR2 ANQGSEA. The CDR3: CSAELRATDTQYF. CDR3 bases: TGCAGCGCCGAACTTCGTGCCACAGATACGCAGTATTTT.

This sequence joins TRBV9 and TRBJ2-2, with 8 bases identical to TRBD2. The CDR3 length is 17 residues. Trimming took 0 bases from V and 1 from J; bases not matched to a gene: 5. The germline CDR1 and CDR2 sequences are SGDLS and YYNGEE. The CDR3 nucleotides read TGTGCCAGCAGCGTAGTCCCAGCGGGGGTGAACACCGGGGAGCTGTTTTTT. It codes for CASSVVPAGVNTGELFF.

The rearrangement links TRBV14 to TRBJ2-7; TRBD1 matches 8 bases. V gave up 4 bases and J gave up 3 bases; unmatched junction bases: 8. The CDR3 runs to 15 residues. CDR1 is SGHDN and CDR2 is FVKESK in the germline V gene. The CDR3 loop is CASSRSGQGRYEQYF. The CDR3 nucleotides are TGTGCCAGCAGCCGATCCGGACAGGGTCGCTACGAGCAGTACTTC.

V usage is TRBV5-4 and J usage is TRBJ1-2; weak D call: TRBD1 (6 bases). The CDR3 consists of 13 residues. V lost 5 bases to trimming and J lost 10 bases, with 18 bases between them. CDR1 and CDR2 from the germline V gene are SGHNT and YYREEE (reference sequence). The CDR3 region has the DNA TGTGCCAGCAGATCGTCTGTGGACAGCTCCTACACCTTC. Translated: CASRSSVDSSYTF. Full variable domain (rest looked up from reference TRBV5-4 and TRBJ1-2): ETGVTQSPTHLIKTRGQQVTLRCSSQSGHNTVSWYQQALGQGPQFIFQYYREEENGRGNFPPRFSGLQFPNYSSELNVNALELDDSALYLCASRSSVDSSYTFGSGTRLTVV.

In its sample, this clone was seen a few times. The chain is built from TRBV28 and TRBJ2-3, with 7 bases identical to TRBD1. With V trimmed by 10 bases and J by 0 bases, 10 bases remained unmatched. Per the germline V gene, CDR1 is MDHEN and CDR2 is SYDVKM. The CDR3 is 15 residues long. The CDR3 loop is CATGRGQISTDTQYF. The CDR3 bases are TGTGCCACCGGTCGGGGACAGATAAGCACAGATACGCAGTATTTT.

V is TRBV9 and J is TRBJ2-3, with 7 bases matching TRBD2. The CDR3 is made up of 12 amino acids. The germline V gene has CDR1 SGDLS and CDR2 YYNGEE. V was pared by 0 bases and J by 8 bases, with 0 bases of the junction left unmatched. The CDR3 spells CASSVGGGTQYF. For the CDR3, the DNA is TGTGCCAGCAGCGTAGGCGGGGGTACGCAGTATTTT.

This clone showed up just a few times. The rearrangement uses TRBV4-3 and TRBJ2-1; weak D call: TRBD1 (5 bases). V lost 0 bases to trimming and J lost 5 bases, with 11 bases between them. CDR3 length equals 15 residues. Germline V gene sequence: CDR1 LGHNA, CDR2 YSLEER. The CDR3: CASSQDWGRHNEQFF. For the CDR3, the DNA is TGCGCCAGCAGCCAAGATTGGGGCAGGCACAATGAGCAGTTCTTC.

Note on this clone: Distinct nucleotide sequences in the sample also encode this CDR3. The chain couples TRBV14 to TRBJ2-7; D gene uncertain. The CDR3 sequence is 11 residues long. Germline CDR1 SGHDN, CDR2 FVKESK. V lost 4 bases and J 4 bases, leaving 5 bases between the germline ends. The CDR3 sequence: CASSPGYEQYF. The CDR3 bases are TGTGCCAGCAGCCCCGGGTACGAGCAGTACTTC.

The CDR3 DNA follows: TGTGCCAGCAGCCTCGCAGGGGGTACTACCTATGGCTACACCTTC. Residues: CASSLAGGTTYGYTF. The chain couples TRBV9 to TRBJ1-2; 7 bases map to TRBD1. The CDR3 has 15 residues. The ends lost 4 bases at V and 4 bases at J; junction bases unmatched: 10. Germline values: CDR1 SGDLS, CDR2 YYNGEE. Looking up the rest from reference TRBV9 and TRBJ1-2 gives the full variable domain: DSGVTQTPKHLITATGQRVTLRCSPRSGDLSVYWYQQSLDQGLQFLIQYYNGEERAKGNILERFSAQQFPDLHSELNLSSLELGDSALYFCASSLAGGTTYGYTFGSGTRLTVV.

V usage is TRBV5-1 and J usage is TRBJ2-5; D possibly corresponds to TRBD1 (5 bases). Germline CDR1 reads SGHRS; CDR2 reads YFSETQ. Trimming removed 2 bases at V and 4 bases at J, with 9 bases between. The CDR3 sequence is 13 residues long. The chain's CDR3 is CASSLGDPETQYF. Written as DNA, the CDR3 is TGCGCCAGCAGCTTAGGGGATCCAGAGACCCAGTACTTC. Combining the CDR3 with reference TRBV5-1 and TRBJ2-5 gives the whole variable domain KAGVTQTPRYLIKTRGQQVTLSCSPISGHRSVSWYQQTPGQGLQFLFEYFSETQRNKGNFPGRFSGRQFSNSRSEMNVSTLELGDSALYLCASSLGDPETQYFGPGTRLLVL.

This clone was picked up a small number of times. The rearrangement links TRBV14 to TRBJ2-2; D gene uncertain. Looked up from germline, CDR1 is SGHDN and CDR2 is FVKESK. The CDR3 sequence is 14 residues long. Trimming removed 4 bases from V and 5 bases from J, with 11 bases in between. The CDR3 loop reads CASSLSWATGELFF. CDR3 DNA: TGTGCCAGCAGCCTATCCTGGGCTACCGGGGAGCTGTTTTTT. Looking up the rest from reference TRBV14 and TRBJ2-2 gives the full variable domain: EAGVTQFPSHSVIEKGQTVTLRCDPISGHDNLYWYRRVMGKEIKFLLHFVKESKQDESGMPNNRFLAERTGGTYSTLKVQPAELEDSGVYFCASSLSWATGELFFGEGSRLTVL.

CDR3 in DNA: TGCGCCAGCAGCGTAGCACGGGGGGCGCGAAGTGAGCAGTTCTTC. It encodes CASSVARGARSEQFF. This chain links TRBV4-3 with TRBJ2-1, with D perhaps matching TRBD2 (7 bases). The CDR3 loop spans 15 amino acids. Germline CDR1 reads LGHNA; CDR2 reads YSLEER. With 5 bases removed from V and 9 bases from J, the gap between germline ends came to 20 bases.

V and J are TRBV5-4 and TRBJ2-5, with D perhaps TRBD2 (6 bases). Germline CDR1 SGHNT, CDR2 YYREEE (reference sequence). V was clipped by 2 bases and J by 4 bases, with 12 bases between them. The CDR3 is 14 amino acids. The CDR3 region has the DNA TGTGCCAGCAGCTTCGCGGGGTTTTCAGAGACCCAGTACTTC. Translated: CASSFAGFSETQYF.

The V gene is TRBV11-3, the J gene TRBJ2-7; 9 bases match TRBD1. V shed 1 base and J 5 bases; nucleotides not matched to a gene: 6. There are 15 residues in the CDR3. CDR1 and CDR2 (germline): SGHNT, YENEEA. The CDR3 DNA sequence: TGTGCCAGCAGCTTAGCTGGGACAGGGACCGACGAGCAGTACTTC. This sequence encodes CASSLAGTGTDEQYF.

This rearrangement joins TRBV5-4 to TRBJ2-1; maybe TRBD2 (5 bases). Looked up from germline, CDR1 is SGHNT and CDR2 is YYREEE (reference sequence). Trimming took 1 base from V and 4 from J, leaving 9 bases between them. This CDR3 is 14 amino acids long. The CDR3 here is CASSLWPGYNEQFF. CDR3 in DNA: TGTGCCAGCAGCTTGTGGCCGGGGTACAATGAGCAGTTCTTC.

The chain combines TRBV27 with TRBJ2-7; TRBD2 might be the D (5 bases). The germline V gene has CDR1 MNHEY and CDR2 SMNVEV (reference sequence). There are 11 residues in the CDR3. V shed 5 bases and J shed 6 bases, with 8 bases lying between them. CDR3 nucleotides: TGTGCCAGCAGTCGGGGTTCCGAGCAGTACTTC. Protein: CASSRGSEQYF.

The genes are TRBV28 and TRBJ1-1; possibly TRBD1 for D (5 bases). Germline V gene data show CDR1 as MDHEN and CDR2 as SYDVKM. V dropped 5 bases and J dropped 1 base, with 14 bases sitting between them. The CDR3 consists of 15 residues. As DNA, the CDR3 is TGTGCCAGCAGTCCCCTGGGAGGGGCGAACACTGAAGCTTTCTTT. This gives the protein CASSPLGGANTEAFF.